This T cell receptor (beta chain) comes out of a study of blood T cell repertoires in COVID-19. Germline lookup yields CDR1 LGHNA and CDR2 YNFKEQ. The length of the CDR3 is 18 residues. Trimming stripped 1 base from V and 1 base from J, with 16 bases between. TCRdb's table, derived via immunoSEQ multiplex PCR, lists solely in-frame clones and lacks some. In the table there are approximately 300,000 clones, roughly 90% of which are singletons. Sequenced material: PBMCs or T cells enriched from blood (not recorded which). The rearrangement joins TRBV4-2 to TRBJ1-4; D is unclear. This TCR derives from a young woman who had recovered from COVID-19. The CDR3 coding sequence is TGTGCCAGCAGCCAAGGCCCCACACCGGGTGGAACTAATGAAAAACTGTTTTTT. This translates into CASSQGPTPGGTNEKLFF.